Below, one T cell receptor (beta chain) is given with its context. Antigen unknown. The germline V gene encodes CDR1 LNHNV and CDR2 YYDKDF (reference sequence). The CDR3 is made up of 12 amino acids. Unmatched junction bases numbered 5, after V lost 5 bases and J lost 8 bases. The data were taken from a study of early T cells in non-severe SARS-CoV-2 infection. Background on the study: It was bulk RNA from unsorted whole blood that was sequenced, and the chains were unpaired. General study findings and limits: VDJdb matches were skewed toward anti-spike CD8 T cell responses.

Individual cDNA molecules received unique molecular identifiers during library preparation. Using its own MiXCR run on the 5' RACE reads, TCRdb lists one record per CDR3 protein. The sample lists tens of thousands of distinct CDR3 sequences, approximately 4.6% occurring once. The source of this sequence is an adult who was a healthcare worker with PCR-confirmed SARS-CoV-2 infection or an uninfected control (not recorded which). Material for sequencing was whole blood. The chain has TRBV15 and TRBJ1-1; 7 bases fit TRBD1. This CDR3 reads CATSLGTEEAFF. The CDR3 region has the DNA TGTGCCACCAGCTTGGGGACAGAAGAAGCTTTCTTT.